A single TCR beta chain is shown here with its context. Original processing notes: The authors estimated nucleated cell counts from reference gene primer amplification. TCRdb keeps only in-frame clones here, not all; method: immunoSEQ multiplex PCR. V and J calls and clone size are given by that table; D and trimming were obtained from the DNA. The table shows 10,000 to 15,000 clones, with 71% occurring only once. This record belongs to a study of blood T cell repertoires in COVID-19. Study background: Whether acute or convalescent, the COVID-19 samples came from the United States, Italy and Spain. PBMCs, B-cell-depleted T cells, or T cells were the source of the cDNA or gDNA that made up the material.

Germline values: CDR1 SQVTM, CDR2 ANQGSEA. The CDR3 has 14 amino acids. V lost 6 bases to trimming and J lost 8 bases, with 20 bases between them. The sequenced sample consisted of peripheral blood. The chain carries TRBV29-1 and TRBJ2-1; D perhaps matches TRBD1 (5 bases). The TCR was taken from a man between 60 and 70 years old with COVID-19, enrolled during active disease. For the CDR3, the DNA is TGCAGCGTCCCGTGGCGCTGGGGCGCAGATGAGCAGTTCTTC. Translating it yields CSVPWRWGADEQFF.